What follows are 19 T cell receptor beta chains derived from one specimen sequenced in a study of T cell repertoires in cytomegalovirus infection. TCRdb analysed the reads with MiXCR anew, one entry per CDR3 protein. The sample has fewer than 350,000 distinct CDR3 sequences; around a sixth are singletons. Sequenced: PBMCs. The receptors were sampled from a human donor in good health (CMV status not recorded). Some clones in this sample may be carry-over from other donors' samples.

This chain links TRBV28 with TRBJ1-4, with D perhaps matching TRBD1 (5 bases). From germline, CDR1 is MDHEN and CDR2 SYDVKM. CDR3 length: 14 residues. V was clipped by 3 bases and J by 5 bases, with 10 bases between them. The CDR3 DNA is TGTGCCAGCAGTTTGGGGCAGGAGAATGAAAAACTGTTTTTT. Its protein is CASSLGQENEKLFF.

The V and J genes are TRBV7-9 and TRBJ2-5; D not resolved. With 4 bases removed from V and 3 bases from J, the gap between germline ends came to 12 bases. This CDR3 is built from 14 residues. CDR1 and CDR2 (germline): SEHNR, FQNEAQ (reference sequence). The CDR3 here is CASSSLSGEETQYF. In DNA, the CDR3 is TGTGCCAGCAGCTCATTGTCCGGAGAAGAGACCCAGTACTTC.

This sequence joins TRBV29-1 and TRBJ1-5; the D is unclear. The CDR3 runs to 14 residues. Germline V gene data show CDR1 as SQVTM and CDR2 as ANQGSEA. V lost 4 bases and J 4 bases, leaving 14 bases between the germline ends. The chain's CDR3 is CSVAESVSNQPQHF. CDR3 nucleotide sequence: TGCAGCGTTGCTGAGTCAGTATCTAATCAGCCCCAGCATTTT.

This clonotype showed up just a few times. The genes are TRBV10-3 and TRBJ2-1; TRBD1 matches 9 bases. V trimming: 10 bases; J trimming: 4 bases; junction bases outside the gene matches: 8. The germline CDR1 and CDR2 sequences are ENHRY and SYGVKD. The CDR3 covers 14 residues. The CDR3, as DNA: TGTGCCAGCGATCCGGGACAGGGATACAATGAGCAGTTCTTC. Its translation is CASDPGQGYNEQFF.

This clonotype was recorded at least ten times. V is TRBV28 and J is TRBJ1-6, with TRBD1 matching over 12 bases. Germline-derived CDR1 and CDR2 are MDHEN and SYDVKM. This CDR3 contains 16 residues. Trimming took 5 bases from V and 9 from J; bases not matched to a gene: 8. The CDR3 loop is CASSTPGQGAGSPLHF. The CDR3 coding sequence is TGTGCCAGCAGTACGCCGGGACAGGGGGCGGGTTCACCCCTCCACTTT.

V is TRBV20-1 and J is TRBJ2-3; D unresolved. Germline CDR1 is DFQATT and CDR2 is SNEGSKA (reference sequence). V was shortened by 5 bases and J by 9 bases, with 12 bases between the two germline ends. The CDR3 is 11 amino acids. This chain's CDR3 is CSASGGRTQYF. The CDR3 DNA follows: TGCAGTGCTTCCGGTGGACGGACGCAGTATTTT.

This clonotype has just a few counts. With a much larger clone just one base away, this may be a read error. V gene TRBV7-2 combines with J gene TRBJ2-1; possibly TRBD1 for D (6 bases). CDR1 and CDR2 from the germline V gene are SGHTA and FQGNSA. The CDR3 contains 16 residues. This CDR3 is CASRRTTGHLYGELFF. CDR3 bases: TGTGCCAGCAGACGGACAACAGGGCATTTGTACGGTGAGCTGTTCTTC.

This clonotype was seen a few times. J is TRBJ2-7 and V is TRBV4-2; TRBD1 matches 9 bases. V dropped 0 bases and J dropped 2; count of bases not matched to a gene: 14. The CDR3 has 19 amino acids. Per the germline V gene, CDR1 is LGHNA and CDR2 is YNFKEQ. The CDR3 nucleotides read TGTGCCAGCAGCCAAGATATTGGGGCTTGGGACAGGGTAACCTACGAGCAGTACTTC. Protein product: CASSQDIGAWDRVTYEQYF.

This clonotype was counted many times. V usage is TRBV7-9 and J usage is TRBJ2-7, with 13 bases that match TRBD2. The CDR3 extends over 16 amino acids. Trimming cost V 5 bases and J 2 bases; bases outside gene matches: 6. Germline V gene lookup returns CDR1 SEHNR and CDR2 FQNEAQ (reference sequence). The CDR3: CASSARTSGGTYEQYF. In DNA form, the CDR3 reads TGTGCCAGCAGCGCAAGGACTAGCGGGGGAACCTACGAGCAGTACTTC.

This clonotype was observed at least ten times. This chain joins TRBV12-3 or TRBV12-4 and TRBJ1-1; no clear D gene. CDR3 length equals 14 residues. V lost 5 bases and J 1 base, leaving 11 bases between the germline ends. CDR3 in amino acids: CASSTLRWNTEAFF. The CDR3, as DNA: TGTGCCAGCAGTACTCTCCGGTGGAACACTGAAGCTTTCTTT.

V usage is TRBV4-2 and J usage is TRBJ2-3, with 9 positions matching TRBD2. The germline gives CDR1 LGHNA, CDR2 YNFKEQ. The CDR3 covers 17 residues. J gave up 5 bases and V 2 bases, and 11 bases lay outside the gene matches. The CDR3 DNA sequence: TGTGCCAGCAGCCAAATCCCTAGCGGGGTTAAGAAAGATACGCAGTATTTT. Protein product: CASSQIPSGVKKDTQYF.

This clonotype was seen only a few times. The V and J genes are TRBV28 and TRBJ2-2; D is possibly TRBD1 (6 bases). The CDR3 runs 12 residues. The V gene's germline CDR1 is MDHEN and CDR2 SYDVKM. DNA of the CDR3: TGTGCGACGACAGGGAACACCGGGGAGCTGTTTTTT. Encoded protein: CATTGNTGELFF.

The chain employs TRBV5-1 and TRBJ1-4; weak D call: TRBD1 (5 bases). V was pared by 2 bases and J by 6 bases, with 14 bases between. Germline V gene sequence: CDR1 SGHRS, CDR2 YFSETQ. The CDR3 is made up of 15 amino acids. The CDR3 DNA reads as TGCGCCAGCAGCTTAACAGGCCATCAGGATGAAAAACTGTTTTTT. This sequence encodes CASSLTGHQDEKLFF.

This clonotype appeared once. V usage is TRBV12-3 or TRBV12-4 and J usage is TRBJ1-2; D unresolved. The CDR3 consists of 12 residues. Deletions cut 3 bases from V and 8 bases from J, with 10 bases between. CDR3 sequence: CASSLGPPGYTF. DNA of the CDR3: TGTGCCAGCAGTTTGGGTCCACCGGGCTACACCTTC.

This CDR3 is CASSLQQGAEYEQYF. CDR3 DNA: TGTGCCAGCAGCTTACAGCAGGGGGCCGAGTACGAGCAGTACTTC. V usage is TRBV7-2 and J usage is TRBJ2-7, with TRBD1 matching over 8 bases. Trimming removed 2 bases from V and 4 bases from J; junction bases left unmatched: 7. Germline V CDR1 and CDR2: SGHTA, FQGNSA. The CDR3 is 15 residues long.

This clonotype occurred many times. V and J are TRBV7-2 and TRBJ1-4; D ambiguous. This CDR3 spans 15 amino acids. In germline, CDR1 is SGHTA, CDR2 FQGNSA. Deletions cut 1 base from V and 3 bases from J, with 9 bases between. The CDR3 DNA reads TGTGCCAGCAGCTTAGGGGTACAGCCTAATGAAAAACTGTTTTTT. This gives the protein CASSLGVQPNEKLFF.

Worth noting for this clonotype: A much larger clone differs by one base, so this may be a read error. This chain uses TRBV7-2 with TRBJ2-7, with TRBD2 identical over 8 bases. Germline V gene sequence: CDR1 SGHTA, CDR2 FQGNSA. The trim removed 5 bases at V and 7 bases at J, leaving 10 bases unmatched. This CDR3 comprises 14 residues. CDR3 DNA sequence: TGTACCAGCAGCCCCGGGAGGGGTAAGGGGGAGCAGTACTTC. It specifies CTSSPGRGKGEQYF.

Ten or more counts support this clonotype. This rearrangement joins TRBV7-2 to TRBJ2-3, with 9 bases matching TRBD2. J gave up 0 bases and V 2 bases, and 18 bases lay outside the gene matches. CDR3 length: 21 amino acids. Germline lookup yields CDR1 SGHTA and CDR2 FQGNSA. This chain's CDR3 is CASSLRGSAGGTYPSTDTQYF. The CDR3 DNA reads TGTGCCAGCAGCTTAAGGGGGTCGGCGGGGGGGACATATCCTAGCACAGATACGCAGTATTTT.

J is TRBJ2-3 and V is TRBV24-1; 10 positions agree with TRBD2. The CDR3 runs to 16 residues. Germline lookup yields CDR1 KGHDR and CDR2 SFDVKD. The V segment lost 4 bases and the J segment 5 bases; nucleotides outside the gene matches: 8. The CDR3 reads CATSDPLAGLLDTQYF. The CDR3 DNA sequence: TGTGCCACCAGTGACCCACTAGCGGGGTTGTTAGATACGCAGTATTTT.